This T cell receptor beta chain came from a study of shared T cell receptors in the human thymus. The method was immunoSEQ multiplex PCR; TCRdb's version includes in-frame clones alone and lacks a portion of them. In the table there are over 450,000 clones, 70% to 80% of which are singletons. Germline CDR1 SQVTM, CDR2 ANQGSEA. V was pared by 6 bases and J by 6 bases, with 17 bases between. The CDR3 sequence is 13 residues long. These sequences were also reported in another study, on human thymus T cells. From that second work: The thymus tissue came from resections taken during corrective heart surgery. Thymic and blood repertoires appeared to display a bias in their usage of V and J genes. Related reports documented highly overlapping thymic repertoires among unrelated individuals.

This receptor was taken from a boy under two years old with a congenital heart defect. Sequencing input: thymocytes. V usage is TRBV29-1 and J usage is TRBJ1-2; D possibly corresponds to TRBD1 (6 bases). The CDR3 region is CSVGQGNRNGYTF. As DNA, the CDR3 is TGCAGCGTGGGCCAGGGGAACCGAAATGGCTACACCTTC.